This passage covers 24 T cell receptor beta chains from one sample sequenced in a study of T cell responses to AZD1222 COVID-19 vaccine. TCRdb's copy holds only in-frame clones and misses some; the assay was immunoSEQ multiplex PCR. The sample yields roughly 100,000 clones, 88% seen once. This specimen consisted of peripheral blood, obtained on day 0 of AZD1222 vaccination. The receptors shown here come from an adult in good health.

This clone was detected once. The genes are TRBV7-2 and TRBJ2-1; D remains ambiguous. Germline V gives CDR1 SGHTA, CDR2 FQGNSA. The CDR3 sequence is 11 residues long. V lost 3 bases, J lost 12 bases, and 9 bases lay in between. The CDR3: CASSFGSPQFF. The CDR3 nucleotides read TGTGCCAGCAGCTTCGGCTCACCGCAGTTCTTC.

The chain carries TRBV6-5 and TRBJ2-1; D might be TRBD1 (5 bases). Trimming left V 6 bases short and J 7 bases short, with 13 bases between. The germline V gene has CDR1 MNHEY and CDR2 SVGAGI. The CDR3 loop spans 13 amino acids. The CDR3 region is CASSDGSGNEQFF. CDR3 nucleotides: TGTGCCAGCAGCGACGGATCAGGGAATGAGCAGTTCTTC.

The table lists this clone with a count of one. This chain joins TRBV7-9 and TRBJ2-1, with TRBD2 matching over 9 bases. Germline V CDR1 and CDR2: SEHNR, FQNEAQ (reference sequence). This CDR3 spans 15 amino acids. V was pared by 6 bases and J by 5 bases, with 8 bases of the junction left unmatched. The CDR3 DNA follows: TGTGCCAGCAGACCACTAGCGGGCAAAAACAATGAGCAGTTCTTC. This gives the protein CASRPLAGKNNEQFF.

The chain carries TRBV29-1 and TRBJ1-1; D remains unclear. V shed 7 bases and J shed 0 bases, with 6 bases lying between them. CDR1 is SQVTM, CDR2 ANQGSEA, per germline. The CDR3 runs to 11 residues. The CDR3 DNA sequence: TGCAGCGCCTCCGTGAACACTGAAGCTTTCTTT. Protein: CSASVNTEAFF.

This clone showed up just once. The chain couples TRBV7-8 to TRBJ2-7; 10 positions match TRBD2. V was pared by 0 bases and J by 2 bases, with 4 bases of the junction left unmatched. The germline gives CDR1 SGHVS, CDR2 FQNEAQ. The CDR3 covers 16 residues. The CDR3 is CASSLAGTSVPYEQYF. The CDR3 nucleotides are TGTGCCAGCAGCTTAGCCGGGACTAGCGTACCCTACGAGCAGTACTTC.

The chain is built from TRBV30 and TRBJ2-5; no definite D call. The CDR3 covers 10 residues. Germline-derived CDR1 and CDR2 are GTSNPN and SVGIG (reference sequence). V lost 1 base and J 7 bases, leaving 4 bases between the germline ends. CDR3 DNA: TGTGCCTGGAGTGATGGGACCCAGTACTTC. It codes for CAWSDGTQYF. The complete variable domain, with remaining parts taken from reference TRBV30 and TRBJ2-5, reads SQTIHQWPATLVQPVGSPLSLECTVEGTSNPNLYWYRQAAGRGLQLLFYSVGIGQISSEVPQNLSASRPQDRQFILSSKKLLLSDSGFYLCAWSDGTQYFGPGTRLLVL.

J is TRBJ2-3 and V is TRBV2, with unresolved D. Germline V gives CDR1 SNHLY, CDR2 FYNNEI. The length of the CDR3 is 14 residues. V was shortened by 3 bases and J by 4 bases, with 11 bases between the two germline ends. CDR3 sequence reads: CASSEVGVADTQYF. CDR3 nucleotide sequence: TGTGCCAGCAGTGAGGTTGGAGTGGCAGATACGCAGTATTTT.

This chain links TRBV7-2 with TRBJ2-1; 10 nucleotides agree with TRBD2. The CDR3 runs to 19 residues. Germline CDR1 and CDR2: SGHTA and FQGNSA. Germline trimming cut 5 bases from V and 1 base from J; bases unmatched to any gene: 14. The CDR3 coding sequence is TGTGCCAGCAGCCCCACATTAGCGGGAGGCCTCGGATCCTACAATGAGCAGTTCTTC. Translating it yields CASSPTLAGGLGSYNEQFF.

The chain joins TRBV25-1 to TRBJ1-4; D call uncertain. Germline CDR1 reads MGHDK; CDR2 reads SYGVNS. This CDR3 has 14 residues. With 4 bases removed from V and 7 bases from J, the gap between germline ends came to 13 bases. CDR3 sequence reads: CASSGTWGGEKLFF. The CDR3 DNA reads TGTGCCAGCAGTGGGACCTGGGGTGGTGAAAAACTGTTTTTT. The entire variable domain, with the rest obtained from reference TRBV25-1 and TRBJ1-4, is as follows: EADIYQTPRYLVIGTGKKITLECSQTMGHDKMYWYQQDPGMELHLIHYSYGVNSTEKGDLSSESTVSRIRTEHFPLTLESARPSHTSQYLCASSGTWGGEKLFFGSGTQLSVL.

The chain recombines TRBV6-5 with TRBJ2-1; D perhaps matches TRBD2 (5 bases). The V end lost 8 bases, the J end lost 0 bases, and 14 bases lay between the germline ends. Germline CDR1 is MNHEY and CDR2 is SVGAGI. The CDR3 has 15 residues. The DNA of the CDR3 is TGTGCCAGCCAGGTCCCGGGGAGCTCCTACAATGAGCAGTTCTTC. Translation gives CASQVPGSSYNEQFF.

This clone was counted only a few times. The chain recombines TRBV2 with TRBJ1-4; 8 bases are a match to TRBD1. Germline CDR1 and CDR2: SNHLY and FYNNEI. V gave up 1 base and J gave up 7 bases; unmatched junction bases: 8. The CDR3 covers 16 residues. CDR3 residues: CASSEESGGFSEKLFF. For the CDR3, the DNA is TGTGCCAGCAGTGAAGAATCAGGGGGCTTTAGTGAAAAACTGTTTTTT.

The genes are TRBV9 and TRBJ1-4; D call uncertain. Trimming pared 0 bases from V and 5 bases from J, leaving 5 bases between. The CDR3 covers 13 residues. Germline lookup yields CDR1 SGDLS and CDR2 YYNGEE. CDR3 sequence (DNA): TGTGCCAGCAGCGTAGGAGCAAATGAAAAACTGTTTTTT. Residues: CASSVGANEKLFF.

This clone occurred a few times. The chain links TRBV20-1 to TRBJ2-7; D call uncertain. Between the trimmed V and J ends, which lost 3 bases and 4 bases, there was a span of 19 bases. The germline V gene encodes CDR1 DFQATT and CDR2 SNEGSKA (reference sequence). The CDR3 covers 15 residues. CDR3 loop: CSASPLRGSGYEQYF. CDR3 DNA sequence: TGCAGTGCTAGTCCTCTTCGTGGTTCAGGTTACGAGCAGTACTTC.

The chain couples TRBV29-1 to TRBJ2-7; TRBD2 is a possible D gene (6 bases). CDR1 and CDR2 (germline): SQVTM, ANQGSEA. CDR3 length: 13 residues. With 3 bases removed from V and 3 bases from J, the gap between germline ends came to 12 bases. The CDR3 DNA reads TGCAGCGTTGATGAAGCGGGTTTCTACGAGCAGTACTTC. Protein sequence: CSVDEAGFYEQYF.

The rearrangement joins TRBV10-1 to TRBJ2-1, with 14 bases matching TRBD2. Trimming removed 9 bases from V and 1 base from J; junction bases left unmatched: 11. The CDR3 extends over 18 amino acids. Germline CDR1 is WNHNN and CDR2 is SYGVQD (reference sequence). The CDR3 reads CARAPWTSGRTSYNEQFF. CDR3 bases: TGCGCCAGGGCCCCTTGGACTAGCGGGAGGACTTCCTACAATGAGCAGTTCTTC.

This chain uses TRBV18 with TRBJ2-5; 8 bases are a match to TRBD1. Per germline, CDR1 KGHSH and CDR2 LQKENI. V lost 4 bases and J lost 2; bases outside the gene matches: 3. This CDR3 region has 14 residues. The chain's CDR3 is CASSQTGGQETQYF. As DNA, the CDR3 is TGTGCCAGCTCACAAACAGGGGGGCAAGAGACCCAGTACTTC.

The chain uses TRBV30 and TRBJ1-3, with 8 nucleotides matching TRBD1. Germline loops: CDR1 GTSNPN, CDR2 SVGIG (reference sequence). The J segment lost 2 bases and the V segment lost 5 bases, leaving 5 bases of the junction unmatched. This CDR3 comprises 14 residues. CDR3 in DNA: TGTGCCTGGGGACAGGGCGGCGCTGGAAACACCATATATTTT. This sequence encodes CAWGQGGAGNTIYF.

The rearrangement uses TRBV6-5 and TRBJ2-2; TRBD1 agrees at 8 bases. The CDR3 sequence is 13 residues long. Trimming removed 11 bases from V and 2 bases from J; junction bases left unmatched: 4. Per the germline V gene, CDR1 is MNHEY and CDR2 is SVGAGI. The CDR3 spells CAGGQVNTGELFF. CDR3 DNA sequence: TGTGCCGGGGGACAGGTCAACACCGGGGAGCTGTTTTTT.

This chain uses TRBV5-1 with TRBJ2-1, with 7 bases identical to TRBD2. The ends lost 5 bases at V and 3 bases at J; junction bases unmatched: 5. The CDR3 is 14 residues long. Germline lookup yields CDR1 SGHRS and CDR2 YFSETQ. The CDR3 loop reads CASSAASGYNEQFF. The CDR3 nucleotides read TGCGCCAGCAGTGCCGCTAGCGGCTACAATGAGCAGTTCTTC.

In this sample, this clone turned up once. The chain recombines TRBV18 with TRBJ1-4, with unresolved D. CDR1 is KGHSH, CDR2 LQKENI, per germline. The CDR3 has 14 residues. Trimming took 9 bases from V and 4 from J, leaving 15 bases between them. The CDR3, as DNA: TGTGCCAGTCGACCGCTCGGTCTTAATGAAAAACTGTTTTTT. Translated: CASRPLGLNEKLFF.

This clone was counted only a few times. The chain couples TRBV3-1 (or the pseudogene TRBV3-2) to TRBJ2-1, with D unresolved. V shed 6 bases and J shed 0 bases, with 12 bases lying between them. Germline CDR1 LGHDT, CDR2 YNNKEL (reference sequence). CDR3 length equals 15 residues. The chain's CDR3 is CASSYSLSSYNEQFF. The CDR3 DNA sequence: TGTGCCAGCAGTTATAGCCTAAGCTCCTACAATGAGCAGTTCTTC.

The gene calls are TRBV19 and TRBJ2-2; D not resolved. The germline V gene encodes CDR1 LNHDA and CDR2 SQIVND (reference sequence). Trimming removed 4 bases from V and 4 bases from J, with 10 bases in between. This CDR3 spans 14 amino acids. CDR3 residues: CASSRFSATGELFF. The CDR3 region has the DNA TGTGCCAGTAGTAGGTTCTCCGCCACCGGGGAGCTGTTTTTT.

This clone occurred once. The rearrangement links TRBV3-1 (or the pseudogene TRBV3-2) to TRBJ1-1; the D gene is possibly TRBD1 (5 bases). CDR3 length: 15 amino acids. V was cut by 0 bases and J by 11 bases, with 19 bases left in between. Germline assignment: CDR1 LGHDT and CDR2 YNNKEL (reference sequence). The CDR3 nucleotides read TGTGCCAGCAGCCAAGACGGCAGGGAACGGACTCGGGCTTTCTTT. It specifies CASSQDGRERTRAFF.

This sequence joins TRBV29-1 and TRBJ1-1, with D perhaps TRBD1 (5 bases). Germline CDR1 is SQVTM and CDR2 is ANQGSEA. This CDR3 contains 13 residues. V lost 4 bases, J lost 4 bases, and 13 bases lay in between. The CDR3 region is CSVARQPITEAFF. DNA for the CDR3: TGCAGCGTTGCCCGACAGCCTATCACTGAAGCTTTCTTT. The entire variable domain, with the rest obtained from reference TRBV29-1 and TRBJ1-1, is as follows: SAVISQKPSRDICQRGTSLTIQCQVDSQVTMMFWYRQQPGQSLTLIATANQGSEATYESGFVIDKFPISRPNLTFSTLTVSNMSPEDSSIYLCSVARQPITEAFFGQGTRLTVV.